This passage covers 20 T cell receptor beta chains from one sample sequenced in a study of T cell responses to AZD1222 COVID-19 vaccine. Profiled with immunoSEQ multiplex PCR; TCRdb holds only in-frame clones, not every one. The sample yields some 140,000 clones, approximately 85% seen once. The sequencing here drew on peripheral blood, taken 28 days after the second AZD1222 dose. The receptors derive from an adult who received the AZD1222 COVID-19 vaccine.

Here the CDR3 DNA reads TGTGCCAGCAGCGAGGGCAGAAACTATGGCTACACCTTC. It yields the protein CASSEGRNYGYTF. J is TRBJ1-2 and V is TRBV6-5; unclear D gene. Per the germline V gene, CDR1 is MNHEY and CDR2 is SVGAGI. V was shortened by 6 bases and J by 2 bases, with 10 bases between the two germline ends. This CDR3 is 13 amino acids long.

With regard to this clone: Its ends do not fully match the called genes, so a read error is possible. This chain links TRBV10-3 with TRBJ1-2; D remains ambiguous. The CDR3 is 13 residues long. Germline values: CDR1 ENHRY, CDR2 SYGVKD. This chain's CDR3 is CAFRPGPNYGYTF. In nucleotides, the CDR3 is TGTGCCTTCAGACCAGGACCTAACTATGGCTACACCTTC.

This clone was counted between two and nine times. The V gene is TRBV19, the J gene TRBJ1-5, with 7 bases lining up with TRBD1. CDR1 is LNHDA, CDR2 SQIVND, per germline (reference sequence). Trimming took 3 bases from V and 3 from J; bases not matched to a gene: 2. The CDR3 contains 14 residues. The CDR3 is CASSMTGYNQPQHF. Here the CDR3 DNA reads TGTGCCAGTAGTATGACAGGGTACAATCAGCCCCAGCATTTT.

This sequence joins TRBV28 and TRBJ1-4; D is possibly TRBD1 (5 bases). The CDR3 runs 14 residues. The V end was cut by 8 bases, the J end by 5 bases, with 15 bases between. Germline V gene lookup returns CDR1 MDHEN and CDR2 SYDVKM. CDR3 region: CASSWTGGNEKLFF. The CDR3 DNA reads TGTGCCAGCTCCTGGACGGGGGGGAATGAAAAACTGTTTTTT.

This chain joins TRBV6-5 and TRBJ1-5; no clear D gene. CDR1 is MNHEY, CDR2 SVGAGI, per germline. Trimming took off 5 bases at V and 0 bases at J, with 8 bases between the two ends. The CDR3 extends over 14 amino acids. CDR3: CASSTDYSNQPQHF. CDR3 nucleotides: TGTGCCAGCAGTACAGATTATAGCAATCAGCCCCAGCATTTT.

V usage is TRBV6-5 and J usage is TRBJ2-4; possible D gene TRBD2, 5 bases. CDR1 is MNHEY and CDR2 is SVGAGI in the germline V gene. The CDR3 consists of 13 residues. The ends were cut back, 6 bases at V and 2 bases at J, with 8 bases in the middle. CDR3 loop: CASREASKNIQYF. The DNA of the CDR3 is TGTGCCAGCAGGGAGGCCTCCAAAAACATTCAGTACTTC.

This sequence joins TRBV28 and TRBJ2-7; 11 bases are a match to TRBD2. This CDR3 region has 14 residues. CDR1 and CDR2 (germline): MDHEN, SYDVKM. Trimming took 8 bases from V and 3 from J; bases not matched to a gene: 6. CDR3 sequence (DNA): TGTGCCAGCCGGACCGGGACTAGCGGCTACGAGCAGTACTTC. Amino acid sequence: CASRTGTSGYEQYF.

The CDR3 reads CAWGTNIQYF. The CDR3 DNA is TGTGCCTGGGGGACCAACATTCAGTACTTC. This chain links TRBV30 with TRBJ2-4, with D tentatively TRBD1 or TRBD2 (5 bases each). Trimming removed 5 bases from V and 7 bases from J, with 6 bases in between. Germline V gene data show CDR1 as GTSNPN and CDR2 as SVGIG (reference sequence). The CDR3 loop spans 10 amino acids.

The V and J genes are TRBV2 and TRBJ2-1; TRBD2 aligns across 11 bases. CDR1 is SNHLY and CDR2 is FYNNEI in the germline V gene. The CDR3 loop spans 20 amino acids. V was pared by 10 bases and J by 10 bases, with 30 bases of the junction left unmatched. The CDR3 loop reads CAIPKGGLGSGRATSEEQFF. The CDR3 DNA reads as TGTGCCATCCCCAAGGGGGGATTAGGTAGCGGGAGGGCCACGAGTGAAGAGCAGTTCTTC.

The genes are TRBV30 and TRBJ2-2, with D unresolved. Between the trimmed V and J ends, which lost 4 bases and 2 bases, there was a span of 11 bases. Per germline, CDR1 GTSNPN and CDR2 SVGIG (reference sequence). This CDR3 has 14 amino acids. The CDR3 DNA reads as TGTGCCTGGAAGTCGGGCCCTAACACCGGGGAGCTGTTTTTT. Residues: CAWKSGPNTGELFF.

J is TRBJ2-7 and V is TRBV5-1; D perhaps matches TRBD1 (5 bases). Trimming pared 2 bases from V and 2 bases from J, leaving 8 bases between. Germline V gives CDR1 SGHRS, CDR2 YFSETQ. CDR3 size: 13 residues. This chain's CDR3 is CASSFTQAYEQYF. The CDR3 nucleotides read TGCGCCAGCAGCTTTACACAGGCCTACGAGCAGTACTTC.

J is TRBJ1-5 and V is TRBV6-1; D unclear. Germline V gene sequence: CDR1 MNHNS, CDR2 SASEGT. V lost 2 bases and J 0 bases, leaving 20 bases between the germline ends. This CDR3 is built from 19 residues. The CDR3 DNA sequence: TGTGCCAGCAGTGAAACGGGGATTATGGTCATAACTAGCAATCAGCCCCAGCATTTT. It is translated as CASSETGIMVITSNQPQHF.

The chain is built from TRBV12-3 or TRBV12-4 and TRBJ1-6; no clear D. Deletions cut 2 bases from V and 10 bases from J, with 6 bases between. The CDR3 length is 12 residues. Here the CDR3 reads CASSLNFSPLHF. CDR3 in DNA: TGTGCCAGCAGTTTAAACTTCTCACCCCTCCACTTT.

V is TRBV3-1 (or the pseudogene TRBV3-2) and J is TRBJ1-6, with TRBD1 identical over 8 bases. Germline V gives CDR1 LGHDT, CDR2 YNNKEL (reference sequence). V lost 0 bases to trimming and J lost 0 bases; unmatched junction nucleotides: 10. This CDR3 region has 20 residues. The CDR3 DNA reads as TGTGCCAGCAGCCAAGATTATCAGGGGGCTTACAGCTCCTATAATTCACCCCTCCACTTT. It specifies CASSQDYQGAYSSYNSPLHF.

The chain combines TRBV5-1 with TRBJ1-1; no clear D gene. The length of the CDR3 is 14 residues. Trimming stripped 3 bases from V and 0 bases from J, with 9 bases between. Per the germline V gene, CDR1 is SGHRS and CDR2 is YFSETQ. For the CDR3, the DNA is TGCGCCAGCAGCTCGTCCTGGGTGAACACTGAAGCTTTCTTT. It codes for CASSSSWVNTEAFF. The whole variable domain, filled in from reference TRBV5-1 and TRBJ1-1, reads KAGVTQTPRYLIKTRGQQVTLSCSPISGHRSVSWYQQTPGQGLQFLFEYFSETQRNKGNFPGRFSGRQFSNSRSEMNVSTLELGDSALYLCASSSSWVNTEAFFGQGTRLTVV.

V usage is TRBV30 and J usage is TRBJ1-6; unclear D gene. V was shortened by 0 bases and J by 10 bases, with 13 bases between the two germline ends. Germline CDR1 and CDR2: GTSNPN and SVGIG (reference sequence). This CDR3 has 14 amino acids. The CDR3 sequence: CAWSVFSLGSPLHF. CDR3 DNA sequence: TGTGCCTGGAGTGTCTTTTCTCTAGGGTCACCCCTCCACTTT.

The J gene is TRBJ1-6, the V gene TRBV30; the D is unclear. In germline, CDR1 is GTSNPN, CDR2 SVGIG (reference sequence). V lost 3 bases to trimming and J lost 7 bases, with 10 bases between them. CDR3 length: 13 residues. CDR3 sequence: CAWSPSGNSPLHF. CDR3 nucleotides: TGTGCCTGGAGCCCCTCGGGAAATTCACCCCTCCACTTT.

This clone was seen once. The rearrangement uses TRBV5-6 and TRBJ1-2; D is unresolved. This CDR3 is built from 15 residues. The germline V and J ends were trimmed by 4 bases and 4 bases, with 17 bases remaining between them. Germline CDR1 is SGHDT and CDR2 is YYEEEE. In DNA form, the CDR3 reads TGTGCCAGCAGCCCGCGTAACTCCAGGCTCTATGGCTACACCTTC. As protein: CASSPRNSRLYGYTF.

The chain carries TRBV10-3 and TRBJ1-1; tentatively, D is TRBD1 (5 bases). The CDR3 is made up of 13 amino acids. The V end lost 8 bases, the J end lost 3 bases, and 13 bases lay between the germline ends. Germline CDR1 reads ENHRY; CDR2 reads SYGVKD. The CDR3 DNA reads as TGTGCCATCGGGACGGATGATTACACTGAAGCTTTCTTT. It is translated as CAIGTDDYTEAFF.

This clone has more than one count but fewer than ten. The rearrangement joins TRBV11-3 to TRBJ1-1; possible D gene TRBD1, 5 bases. Looked up from germline, CDR1 is SGHNT and CDR2 is YENEEA. Trimming removed 5 bases at V and 4 bases at J, with 11 bases between. This CDR3 comprises 13 residues. Here the CDR3 reads CASSLDRGTEAFF. The CDR3 nucleotides are TGTGCCAGCAGCCTGGATAGGGGCACTGAAGCTTTCTTT.